The clone carrying this T cell receptor (beta chain) was detected a few times. Its antigen remains unknown. The sample belongs to a study of STAT5B mutations in CD4+ large granular lymphocyte leukemia. Regarding the study as a whole: 25% of private leukemic clonotypes occurred rarely in other patients' non-leukemic repertoires.

V shed 3 bases and J shed 2 bases, with 8 bases lying between them. Germline CDR1 reads SGHVS; CDR2 reads FNYEAQ. This CDR3 comprises 14 residues. Assay used: immunoSEQ multiplex PCR; TCRdb lists only in-frame clones, some missing. The sample has some 40,000 clones, roughly 85% seen once. This receptor was taken from a human donor in good health. The sample comprised CD4+ T cells from blood buffy coats. The chain uses TRBV7-6 and TRBJ1-5, with D possibly TRBD1 on 5 matching bases. CDR3 DNA sequence: TGTGCCAGCAGCTTGGGGGGGGGCAATCAGCCCCAGCATTTT. Protein sequence: CASSLGGGNQPQHF.